This TCR beta chain was captured by sequencing in a study of T cell responses to AZD1222 COVID-19 vaccine. On this clone itself: What it binds is not known.

Here immunoSEQ multiplex PCR was the method, and the copy in TCRdb shows in-frame clones only, minus some. The sample carries some 120,000 clones, approximately 89% recorded once. Overall study results and limits: In a largely white British group with more females than males, clonal diversity was possibly underestimated. All repertoire sampling was performed exclusively after the peak T cell response. Once two AZD1222 doses were given, Spike-specific TCR breadth and depth went up. Baseline seropositivity occurred in only a handful of AZD1222 recipients.

The V gene's germline CDR1 is MNHNY and CDR2 SVGAGI (reference sequence). V lost 5 bases, J lost 2 bases, and 6 bases stayed unmatched. The CDR3 contains 15 residues. The V call is TRBV6-6, the J call TRBJ2-3; 8 nucleotides match TRBD1. This receptor was taken from an adult in good health. This specimen consisted of peripheral blood, obtained on day 0 of AZD1222 vaccination. This CDR3 reads CASSIQGGFTDTQYF. CDR3 coding DNA: TGTGCCAGCAGTATACAGGGGGGTTTCACAGATACGCAGTATTTT.